What follows describes a single TCR beta chain. These data come from a study of blood T cell repertoires in COVID-19. Background on the study: Acute-phase and convalescent COVID-19 samples originated in the United States, Italy and Spain. Nucleic acid was either cDNA or gDNA, and it came from T cells, B-cell-depleted T cells, or PBMCs.

Germline V gene data show CDR1 as SGHTA and CDR2 as FQGNSA. This CDR3 is 14 amino acids long. Trimming removed 5 bases from V and 6 bases from J; junction bases left unmatched: 10. The table came from immunoSEQ multiplex PCR; TCRdb's copy has only in-frame clones and leaves some out. Of around 270,000 clones listed, 80% to 90% are singletons. Donors were grouped by their self-reported clinical history. Exposed participants came across a COVID-19 case within 2 weeks before study entry. The TCR sequence derives from a woman aged 40 to 50 who had been exposed to COVID-19. Sequenced input: PBMCs or T cells enriched from blood (not recorded which). The chain recombines TRBV7-2 with TRBJ2-7, with TRBD1 identical over 7 bases. CDR3 coding DNA: TGTGCCAGCAGCCTCATTCCGGGACAGAGCGAGCAGTACTTC. Residues: CASSLIPGQSEQYF. Looking up the rest from reference TRBV7-2 and TRBJ2-7 gives the full variable domain: GAGVSQSPSNKVTEKGKDVELRCDPISGHTALYWYRQSLGQGLEFLIYFQGNSAPDKSGLPSDRFSAERTGGSVSTLTIQRTQQEDSAVYLCASSLIPGQSEQYFGPGTRLTVT.